The 25 T cell receptor beta chains given below trace back to one sample, sequenced in a study of blood T cell repertoires in COVID-19. The method was immunoSEQ multiplex PCR; TCRdb's version includes in-frame clones alone and lacks a portion of them. Found here are roughly 91,000 clones, around 80% of them singletons; the top ten hold more than 6.5%. The material sequenced was peripheral blood. Receptors were obtained from a man between 65 and 85 years old with acute or convalescent COVID-19.

The J gene is TRBJ1-5, the V gene TRBV24-1; the D gene is possibly TRBD1 (5 bases). The CDR3 is 15 amino acids. CDR1 is KGHDR and CDR2 is SFDVKD in the germline V gene. V was clipped by 4 bases and J by 7 bases, with 16 bases between them. CDR3 amino acids: CATSDTKGFPQPQHF. CDR3 DNA: TGTGCCACCAGTGACACAAAGGGGTTCCCCCAGCCCCAGCATTTT.

In DNA, the CDR3 is TGTGCCAGCAGTTTATTCCCACCCGGGACAGTTAATGAAAAACTGTTTTTT. The encoded protein is CASSLFPPGTVNEKLFF. This rearrangement joins TRBV27 to TRBJ1-4; 7 bases match TRBD1. The V segment lost 1 base and the J segment 4 bases; nucleotides outside the gene matches: 9. This CDR3 is built from 17 residues. The germline CDR1 and CDR2 sequences are MNHEY and SMNVEV (reference sequence).

The rearrangement joins TRBV7-6 to TRBJ1-5; a possible D gene is TRBD1 (5 bases). Trimming removed 5 bases at V and 0 bases at J, with 11 bases between. Germline assignment: CDR1 SGHVS and CDR2 FNYEAQ. The CDR3 loop spans 15 amino acids. The CDR3 loop reads CASSQDSYSNQPQHF. For the CDR3, the DNA is TGTGCCAGCAGCCAAGACAGTTATAGCAATCAGCCCCAGCATTTT.

This chain connects TRBV11-2 to TRBJ1-5; D is perhaps TRBD1 (5 bases). The germline CDR1 and CDR2 sequences are SGHAT and FQNNGV. The CDR3 is made up of 16 amino acids. The V end was cut by 0 bases, the J end by 2 bases, with 11 bases between. The CDR3 bases are TGTGCCAGCAGCTTAGAGTCGGGGGGTCGCAATCAGCCCCAGCATTTT. Translating it yields CASSLESGGRNQPQHF.

V gene TRBV19 combines with J gene TRBJ1-2; a possible D gene is TRBD1 (5 bases). Germline-derived CDR1 and CDR2 are LNHDA and SQIVND (reference sequence). V was clipped by 5 bases and J by 3 bases, with 16 bases between them. The CDR3 is 15 amino acids. In nucleotides, the CDR3 is TGTGCCAGTAGTCCCGAAGTAGCGGGGGACTATGGCTACACCTTC. Translated, it gives CASSPEVAGDYGYTF.

In this sample, this clone turned up a few times. The chain is built from TRBV3-1 (or the pseudogene TRBV3-2) and TRBJ1-5, with 8 bases that match TRBD1. The CDR3 has 15 amino acids. The germline V gene has CDR1 LGHDT and CDR2 YNNKEL (reference sequence). J gave up 7 bases and V 0 bases, and 5 bases lay outside the gene matches. DNA of the CDR3: TGTGCCAGCAGCCAAGAGGCAGGGGGCGGACAGCCCCAGCATTTT. Translated: CASSQEAGGGQPQHF.

This chain links TRBV7-2 with TRBJ2-7; 8 bases line up with TRBD1. V shed 2 bases, J shed 3 bases, and the junction held 9 bases outside the gene matches. The CDR3 has 16 residues. From germline, CDR1 is SGHTA and CDR2 FQGNSA. In DNA form, the CDR3 reads TGTGCCAGCAGCTTATCCGGGACAGGCCTATTCTACGAGCAGTACTTC. Translating gives CASSLSGTGLFYEQYF.

V is TRBV11-2 and J is TRBJ1-5; D unresolved. CDR3 length equals 15 residues. Deletions cut 6 bases from V and 2 bases from J, with 14 bases between. Germline loops: CDR1 SGHAT, CDR2 FQNNGV. CDR3 sequence reads: CASRSNWGGNQPQHF. The DNA for the CDR3 is TGTGCCAGCAGATCTAATTGGGGAGGCAATCAGCCCCAGCATTTT.

This clone was picked up one time. The chain is built from TRBV25-1 and TRBJ2-3, with 9 bases lining up with TRBD1. CDR1 and CDR2 (germline): MGHDK, SYGVNS. The CDR3 is 14 residues long. V shed 6 bases, J shed 1 base, and the junction held 2 bases outside the gene matches. The CDR3 region has the DNA TGTGCCAGCAGCCGGACAGGGGGCACAGATACGCAGTATTTT. This gives the protein CASSRTGGTDTQYF.

About this clone: Distinct nucleotide sequences in the sample also encode this CDR3. This chain uses TRBV10-3 with TRBJ1-2; 9 bases fit TRBD1. The length of the CDR3 is 14 residues. From germline, CDR1 is ENHRY and CDR2 SYGVKD. Losses at the gene ends were 2 bases for V and 2 bases for J; bases not matched to a gene: 0. The chain's CDR3 is CAISEGQGNYGYTF. CDR3 in DNA: TGTGCCATCAGTGAGGGACAGGGGAACTATGGCTACACCTTC.

V is TRBV5-4 and J is TRBJ1-4; 7 positions match TRBD1. This CDR3 comprises 14 residues. Germline trimming cut 3 bases from V and 2 bases from J; bases unmatched to any gene: 1. Germline V gene data show CDR1 as SGHNT and CDR2 as YYREEE (reference sequence). The CDR3 is CASSWDSTNEKLFF. The CDR3 DNA reads TGTGCCAGCAGCTGGGACAGTACTAATGAAAAACTGTTTTTT.

J is TRBJ1-6 and V is TRBV6-5, with D tentatively TRBD1 (5 bases). Per the germline V gene, CDR1 is MNHEY and CDR2 is SVGAGI. The CDR3 loop spans 14 amino acids. The V end lost 3 bases, the J end lost 7 bases, and 10 bases lay between the germline ends. The CDR3 DNA reads as TGTGCCAGCAGTTATTCGGGGGTAAATTCACCCCTCCACTTT. It specifies CASSYSGVNSPLHF.

The chain couples TRBV5-5 to TRBJ1-2; 7 bases fit TRBD1. This CDR3 spans 14 amino acids. After removal of 2 bases from V and 5 bases from J, the junction contained 6 bases not matched to a gene. The germline CDR1 and CDR2 sequences are SGHKS and YYEKEE (reference sequence). The CDR3 sequence: CASSFPTGRYGYTF. The CDR3 nucleotides read TGTGCCAGCAGCTTCCCGACAGGGCGGTATGGCTACACCTTC.

This chain joins TRBV6-5 and TRBJ2-2; TRBD1 is a possible D gene (7 bases). Trimming removed 10 bases from V and 6 bases from J, with 15 bases in between. The CDR3 spans 13 residues. CDR1 is MNHEY and CDR2 is SVGAGI in the germline V gene. The CDR3: CATSRGDPGELFF. Written as DNA, the CDR3 is TGTGCCACCAGCAGGGGGGACCCCGGGGAGCTGTTTTTT.

The sample holds a few counts of this clone. The chain employs TRBV7-9 and TRBJ1-1; D ambiguous. Germline assignment: CDR1 SEHNR and CDR2 FQNEAQ (reference sequence). CDR3 size: 13 residues. Trimming took 5 bases from V and 2 from J, leaving 9 bases between them. CDR3 DNA: TGTGCCAGCAGCCAGACAACAAACACTGAAGCTTTCTTT. Translating it yields CASSQTTNTEAFF.

The V call is TRBV9, the J call TRBJ1-2, with a weak D call TRBD1 (5 bases). CDR3 length: 13 residues. The germline CDR1 and CDR2 sequences are SGDLS and YYNGEE. V lost 7 bases, J lost 0 bases, and 10 bases lay in between. The CDR3 sequence is CASSGKANYGYTF. Written as DNA, the CDR3 is TGTGCCAGCTCAGGGAAAGCTAACTATGGCTACACCTTC. Looking up the rest from reference TRBV9 and TRBJ1-2 gives the full variable domain: DSGVTQTPKHLITATGQRVTLRCSPRSGDLSVYWYQQSLDQGLQFLIQYYNGEERAKGNILERFSAQQFPDLHSELNLSSLELGDSALYFCASSGKANYGYTFGSGTRLTVV.

This chain joins TRBV5-6 and TRBJ2-7; the D gene is possibly TRBD2 (5 bases). V was clipped by 3 bases and J by 3 bases, with 13 bases between them. This CDR3 region has 14 residues. Germline loops: CDR1 SGHDT, CDR2 YYEEEE. DNA of the CDR3: TGTGCCAGCAGCTCGTTAACTAGGCACTACGAGCAGTACGTC. This sequence encodes CASSSLTRHYEQYV.

Comment on this clone: This clone may be a read error of a much larger clone one base away. This sequence joins TRBV7-6 and TRBJ1-5; D remains ambiguous. Germline loops: CDR1 SGHVS, CDR2 FNYEAQ. The CDR3 loop spans 13 amino acids. V lost 5 bases and J lost 1, with 6 bases in between. The CDR3 nucleotides read TGTGCCAGCAGCCACGGGAGCAATCAGCCCCAGCATTTT. It encodes CASSHGSNQPQHF.

The CDR3 DNA is TGTGCCAGCAGCCTATCCGGGACTAATAATTCACCCCTCCACTTT. Its protein product is CASSLSGTNNSPLHF. The chain employs TRBV7-2 and TRBJ1-6; D may be TRBD1 (5 bases). The V and J ends lost 5 bases and 5 bases respectively, with 13 bases between them. In germline, CDR1 is SGHTA, CDR2 FQGNSA. The CDR3 totals 15 residues.

The chain joins TRBV10-2 to TRBJ2-7; possibly TRBD2 for D (5 bases). V dropped 0 bases and J dropped 4 bases, with 16 bases sitting between them. The CDR3 consists of 16 residues. From germline, CDR1 is WSHSY and CDR2 SAAADI. The CDR3 reads CASSESMAGLAYEQYV. CDR3 sequence (DNA): TGCGCCAGCAGTGAGTCGATGGCTGGACTTGCTTACGAGCAGTACGTC.

The chain links TRBV7-2 to TRBJ2-1; D remains unclear. CDR1 and CDR2 (germline): SGHTA, FQGNSA. The CDR3 covers 13 residues. V lost 4 bases and J lost 0, with 4 bases in between. CDR3 region: CASSWSSYNEQFF. In DNA form, the CDR3 reads TGTGCCAGCAGCTGGAGCTCCTACAATGAGCAGTTCTTC. Full variable domain (outside the CDR3, taken from reference TRBV7-2 and TRBJ2-1): GAGVSQSPSNKVTEKGKDVELRCDPISGHTALYWYRQSLGQGLEFLIYFQGNSAPDKSGLPSDRFSAERTGGSVSTLTIQRTQQEDSAVYLCASSWSSYNEQFFGPGTRLTVL.

This sequence joins TRBV5-6 and TRBJ1-4; possible D gene TRBD1, 6 bases. The CDR3 sequence is 13 residues long. Trimming pared 2 bases from V and 10 bases from J, leaving 12 bases between. CDR1 SGHDT and CDR2 YYEEEE come from the germline V gene. As DNA, the CDR3 is TGTGCCAGCAGCTTAGGCCCACAGGGAAAACTGTTTTTT. Translating gives CASSLGPQGKLFF.

The V gene is TRBV6-5, the J gene TRBJ1-1; 7 bases align to TRBD1. The junction had 7 bases not matched to a gene; V was cut back by 3 bases and J by 6 bases. The V gene's germline CDR1 is MNHEY and CDR2 SVGAGI. The CDR3 runs to 14 residues. The CDR3 reads CASSYTTGSPEAFF. The CDR3 DNA sequence: TGTGCCAGCAGTTATACGACAGGGTCCCCTGAAGCTTTCTTT.

This clone appeared a single time. The chain is built from TRBV19 and TRBJ1-1; 7 bases are shared with TRBD1. The ends lost 10 bases at V and 2 bases at J; junction bases unmatched: 4. The V gene's germline CDR1 is LNHDA and CDR2 SQIVND (reference sequence). This CDR3 spans 12 amino acids. The CDR3 loop reads CATRTGNTEAFF. CDR3 DNA: TGTGCCACCAGGACAGGCAACACTGAAGCTTTCTTT.

The chain combines TRBV6-5 with TRBJ2-7; D is possibly TRBD1 (6 bases). V shed 8 bases and J shed 3 bases, with 17 bases lying between them. The CDR3 runs 14 residues. CDR1 and CDR2 (germline): MNHEY, SVGAGI. DNA for the CDR3: TGTGCCAGCCGGCTGGACAGTATAAGCTACGAGCAGTACGTC. Translating it yields CASRLDSISYEQYV.